This T cell receptor beta chain was obtained from a study of OX40 agonist ivuxolimab in advanced cancers. Study-wide context: Ivuxolimab was administered intravenously to patients at 0.01 to 10 mg/kg every 2 weeks. Study results and caveats: Compared with others, partial responders at 0.1-3.0 mg/kg displayed clonal expansion among the lowest.

People who had autoimmune disease history or systemic immunosuppression were excluded. The sampling schedule covered blood at baseline, cycle 4 day 1, and cycle 7 day 1. Profiling relied on immunoSEQ multiplex PCR, and the TCRdb table lists in-frame clones only, not all of them. The data hold roughly 79,000 clones, with 84% observed a single time. There are 14 residues in the CDR3. Germline loops: CDR1 ENHRY, CDR2 SYGVKD. V lost 6 bases and J lost 5; bases outside the gene matches: 9. Details on this clone: The antigen is unknown.

This clonotype was sampled from an adult with an advanced solid tumor such as melanoma, head and neck, liver or kidney cancer. This sample comprised CD4+ or CD8+ T cells sorted from blood, obtained in a trial of the OX40 agonist ivuxolimab. V gene TRBV10-3 combines with J gene TRBJ2-5, with TRBD1 matching 7 bases. The CDR3 loop is CAISLGQSGETQYF. CDR3 DNA: TGTGCCATCAGCTTGGGACAGTCGGGGGAGACCCAGTACTTC.